A single sample gave rise to the 13 T cell receptor beta chains below, sequenced in a study of identical twins. TCRdb passed the 5' RACE reads through MiXCR, listing each CDR3 protein once. The table lists approximately 590,000 distinct CDR3 sequences, 7.5% to 10% of them singletons. These sequences were also reported in another study, on yellow fever vaccine responses in identical twins.

Sequenced sample: PBMCs. Receptors were obtained from a woman between 18 and 30 years old in good health.

The rearrangement joins TRBV2 to TRBJ1-4; D unclear. Germline CDR1 is SNHLY and CDR2 is FYNNEI. This CDR3 has 14 residues. Trimming pared 6 bases from V and 7 bases from J, leaving 15 bases between. Here the CDR3 reads CASRMDLSSEKLFF. The CDR3 coding sequence is TGTGCCAGCAGGATGGACCTGTCCTCTGAAAAACTGTTTTTT.

This clonotype was counted at least ten times. The CDR3 region is CASVVTMNTGELFF. The CDR3 nucleotides read TGTGCCAGCGTTGTAACGATGAACACCGGGGAGCTGTTTTTT. V and J are TRBV12-3 or TRBV12-4 and TRBJ2-2, with D unresolved. This CDR3 comprises 14 residues. V lost 8 bases, J lost 1 base, and 11 bases lay in between.

The chain employs TRBV4-2 and TRBJ2-3; possible D gene TRBD2, 5 bases. V was trimmed by 1 base and J by 2 bases, leaving 10 bases between them. Germline lookup yields CDR1 LGHNA and CDR2 YNFKEQ. The CDR3 sequence is 15 residues long. The CDR3 coding sequence is TGTGCCAGCAGCCAAGTCGGACTGGCCACAGATACGCAGTATTTT. It translates to CASSQVGLATDTQYF.

In this sample, this clonotype turned up many times. This chain joins TRBV20-1 and TRBJ2-7; D may be TRBD1 or TRBD2 (5 bases each). Germline values: CDR1 DFQATT, CDR2 SNEGSKA (reference sequence). With 2 bases removed from V and 4 bases from J, the gap between germline ends came to 6 bases. The CDR3 covers 11 residues. This chain's CDR3 is CSARWGYEQYF. CDR3 coding DNA: TGCAGTGCTAGATGGGGGTACGAGCAGTACTTC.

This clonotype was detected only a few times. The chain has TRBV7-9 and TRBJ2-3; TRBD2 aligns across 8 bases. With 0 bases clipped from V and 5 bases from J, the junction kept 4 bases outside the gene matches. Germline CDR1 is SEHNR and CDR2 is FQNEAQ (reference sequence). The CDR3 is 15 amino acids. CDR3 nucleotide sequence: TGTGCCAGCAGCTTAGCTGGACTAGCAAGAGATACGCAGTATTTT. Protein sequence: CASSLAGLARDTQYF. Looking up the rest from reference TRBV7-9 and TRBJ2-3 gives the full variable domain: DTGVSQNPRHKITKRGQNVTFRCDPISEHNRLYWYRQTLGQGPEFLTYFQNEAQLEKSRLLSDRFSAERPKGSFSTLEIQRTEQGDSAMYLCASSLAGLARDTQYFGPGTRLTVL.

This CDR3 reads CACCQRLAGGANTGELFF. CDR3 DNA sequence: TGTGCCTGCTGTCAAAGACTAGCGGGGGGAGCGAACACCGGGGAGCTGTTTTTT. The V gene is TRBV12-3 or TRBV12-4, the J gene TRBJ2-2; 13 bases fit TRBD2. The CDR3 is made up of 18 amino acids. Trimming cost V 11 bases and J 0 bases; bases outside gene matches: 12.

The rearrangement joins TRBV20-1 to TRBJ2-1, with D possibly being TRBD2 (6 bases). Per germline, CDR1 DFQATT and CDR2 SNEGSKA (reference sequence). The V and J ends lost 0 bases and 3 bases respectively, with 12 bases between them. The CDR3 sequence is 15 residues long. The CDR3 region has the DNA TGCAGTGCTAGAGATCTCGGGGGAGGCTACAATGAGCAGTTCTTC. Protein product: CSARDLGGGYNEQFF.

This chain uses TRBV6-1 with TRBJ1-2, with D possibly being TRBD1 (5 bases). V gave up 6 bases and J gave up 8 bases, with 22 bases separating them. This CDR3 has 15 amino acids. Per the germline V gene, CDR1 is MNHNS and CDR2 is SASEGT. The CDR3 sequence: CASSPELAGAGGYTF. In nucleotides, the CDR3 is TGTGCCAGCAGCCCCGAATTAGCTGGGGCTGGCGGCTACACCTTC.

This clonotype was observed at least ten times. The J gene is TRBJ2-7, the V gene TRBV5-1; 9 bases line up with TRBD1. CDR3 length equals 16 residues. CDR1 SGHRS and CDR2 YFSETQ come from the germline V gene. The trim removed 0 bases at V and 5 bases at J, leaving 9 bases unmatched. Here the CDR3 DNA reads TGCGCCAGCAGCTTGGATGGGACAGGGTTTGTCCACGAGCAGTACTTC. Protein product: CASSLDGTGFVHEQYF.

This clonotype came up a few times. This chain uses TRBV6-5 with TRBJ2-7; weak D call: TRBD1 (5 bases). This CDR3 spans 10 amino acids. The V end lost 7 bases, the J end lost 10 bases, and 11 bases lay between the germline ends. The germline V gene encodes CDR1 MNHEY and CDR2 SVGAGI. The CDR3 loop reads CASKGLFQYF. The CDR3 DNA reads as TGTGCCAGCAAGGGGCTCTTTCAGTACTTC.

This clonotype was seen ten or more times. The genes are TRBV7-2 and TRBJ1-1; unclear D gene. Germline V gives CDR1 SGHTA, CDR2 FQGNSA. The ends were cut back, 5 bases at V and 1 base at J, with 11 bases in the middle. The CDR3 is 14 amino acids. CDR3 nucleotide sequence: TGTGCCAGCAGCCCCAGACGGACGAACACTGAAGCTTTCTTT. Translated, it gives CASSPRRTNTEAFF.

V usage is TRBV19 and J usage is TRBJ2-1; 14 positions agree with TRBD2. V lost 1 base, J lost 0 bases, and 8 bases stayed unmatched. The CDR3 runs to 20 residues. CDR1 is LNHDA and CDR2 is SQIVND in the germline V gene (reference sequence). As DNA, the CDR3 is TGTGCCAGTAGTATAGGTGGGACTAGCGGGAGTTGGAGCTCCTACAATGAGCAGTTCTTC. Encoded protein: CASSIGGTSGSWSSYNEQFF.

This clonotype was counted only a few times. V gene TRBV5-1 combines with J gene TRBJ2-1, with unresolved D. CDR1 and CDR2 from the germline V gene are SGHRS and YFSETQ. This CDR3 is 11 amino acids long. Trimming removed 0 bases from V and 8 bases from J, with 3 bases in between. The CDR3: CASSLAYEQFF. CDR3 DNA sequence: TGCGCCAGCAGCTTGGCCTATGAGCAGTTCTTC. Full variable domain (rest looked up from reference TRBV5-1 and TRBJ2-1): KAGVTQTPRYLIKTRGQQVTLSCSPISGHRSVSWYQQTPGQGLQFLFEYFSETQRNKGNFPGRFSGRQFSNSRSEMNVSTLELGDSALYLCASSLAYEQFFGPGTRLTVL.